This entry features one T cell receptor (beta chain) sequence. Its matching antigen is unknown. This specimen comes from a study of regulatory T cells in long-lasting Graves disease. Time point meaning: newly diagnosed GD, antithyroid drugs for less than 3 months. The TCR library was prepared using RNA isolated from PBMCs. CDR3 length: 17 amino acids. V lost 4 bases, J lost 2 bases, and 7 bases stayed unmatched. Germline values: CDR1 SGHRS, CDR2 YFSETQ. The authors built TCR beta libraries using iRepertoire HTBI primers and Arm-PCR of CDR3 regions. TCRdb used MiXCR to reprocess the multiplex PCR reads, holding one entry per CDR3 protein. The sample consists of hundreds of thousands of distinct CDR3 sequences, approximately 16% of them appearing once. General observations from the study: Among samples with persistent disease, TRBV28, TRBJ1-2 and TRBJ2-5 were favored.

These data were also reused for a study on T cells in Graves' hyperthyroidism and ophthalmopathy. That report notes: Model output signaled ophthalmopathy a median around 5.9 months ahead of onset.

The source of this sequence is a young woman with Graves disease. The source material was peripheral blood mononuclear cells (PBMCs), sampled at new diagnosis, from a patient treated with antithyroid drugs. The chain is built from TRBV5-1 and TRBJ2-3; 13 bases line up with TRBD2. In DNA form, the CDR3 reads TGCGCCAGCAGCCCAGGGACTAGCGGGATGATCACAGATACGCAGTATTTT. It yields the protein CASSPGTSGMITDTQYF.